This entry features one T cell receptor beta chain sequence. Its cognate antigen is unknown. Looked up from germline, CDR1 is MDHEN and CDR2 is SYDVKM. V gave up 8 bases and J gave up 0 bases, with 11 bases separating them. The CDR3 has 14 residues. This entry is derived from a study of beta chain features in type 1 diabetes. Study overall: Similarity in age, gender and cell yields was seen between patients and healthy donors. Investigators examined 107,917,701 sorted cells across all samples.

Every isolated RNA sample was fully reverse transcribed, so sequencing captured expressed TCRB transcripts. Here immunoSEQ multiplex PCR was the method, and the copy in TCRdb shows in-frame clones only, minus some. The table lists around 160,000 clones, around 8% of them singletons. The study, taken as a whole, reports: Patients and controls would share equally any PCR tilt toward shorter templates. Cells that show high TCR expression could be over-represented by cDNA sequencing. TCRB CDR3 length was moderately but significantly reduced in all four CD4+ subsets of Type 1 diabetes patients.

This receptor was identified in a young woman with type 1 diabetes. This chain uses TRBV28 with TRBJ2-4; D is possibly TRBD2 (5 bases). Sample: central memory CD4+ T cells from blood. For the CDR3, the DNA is TGTGCCAGCGACGGCCGGGGAGCCAAAAACATTCAGTACTTC. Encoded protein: CASDGRGAKNIQYF.